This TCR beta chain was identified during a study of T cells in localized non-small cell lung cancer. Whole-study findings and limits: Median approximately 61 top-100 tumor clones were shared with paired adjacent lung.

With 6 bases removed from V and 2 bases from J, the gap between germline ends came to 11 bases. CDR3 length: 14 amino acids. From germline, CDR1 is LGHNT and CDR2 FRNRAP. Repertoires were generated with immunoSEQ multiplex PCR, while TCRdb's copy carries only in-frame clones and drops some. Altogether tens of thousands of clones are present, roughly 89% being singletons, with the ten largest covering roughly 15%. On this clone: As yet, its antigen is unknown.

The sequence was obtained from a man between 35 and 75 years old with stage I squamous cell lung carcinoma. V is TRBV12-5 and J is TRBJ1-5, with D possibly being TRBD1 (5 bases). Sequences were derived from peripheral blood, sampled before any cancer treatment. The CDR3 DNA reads TGTGCTAGTGGATGGACGGGGGGCAATCAGCCCCAGCATTTT. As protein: CASGWTGGNQPQHF.